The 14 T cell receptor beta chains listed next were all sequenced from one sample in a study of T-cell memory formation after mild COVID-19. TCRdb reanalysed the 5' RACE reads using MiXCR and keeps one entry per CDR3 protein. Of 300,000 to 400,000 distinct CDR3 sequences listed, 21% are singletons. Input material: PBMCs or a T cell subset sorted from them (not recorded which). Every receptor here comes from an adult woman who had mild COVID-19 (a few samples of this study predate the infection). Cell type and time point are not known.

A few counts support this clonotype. The CDR3 is CASIPGGPAEGGQNAFF. In DNA form, the CDR3 reads TGTGCCAGCATCCCCGGGGGGCCAGCTGAGGGTGGACAGAATGCTTTCTTT. The V call is TRBV5-6, the J call TRBJ1-1, with D tentatively TRBD1 (6 bases). Germline CDR1 is SGHDT and CDR2 is YYEEEE. Trimming took off 6 bases at V and 11 bases at J, with 32 bases between the two ends. The CDR3 is 17 residues long.

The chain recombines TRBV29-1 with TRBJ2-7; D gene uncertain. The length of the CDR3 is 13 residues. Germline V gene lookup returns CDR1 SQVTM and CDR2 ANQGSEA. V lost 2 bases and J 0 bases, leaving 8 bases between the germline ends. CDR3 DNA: TGCAGCGTTGAACCTTTGAGCTCCTACGAGCAGTACTTC. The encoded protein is CSVEPLSSYEQYF.

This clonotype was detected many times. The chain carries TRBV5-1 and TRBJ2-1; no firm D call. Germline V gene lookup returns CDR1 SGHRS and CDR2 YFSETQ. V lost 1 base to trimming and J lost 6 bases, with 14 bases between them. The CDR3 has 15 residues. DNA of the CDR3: TGCGCCAGCAGCTTGAGGGCACCCTCGGGCAATGAGCAGTTCTTC. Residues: CASSLRAPSGNEQFF.

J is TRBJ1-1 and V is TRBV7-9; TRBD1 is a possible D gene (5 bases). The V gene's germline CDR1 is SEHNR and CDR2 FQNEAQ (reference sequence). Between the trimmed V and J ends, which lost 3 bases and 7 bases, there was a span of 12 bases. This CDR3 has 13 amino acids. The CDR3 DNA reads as TGTGCCAGCAGCTTGGTTAGGGGCGATGAAGCTTTCTTT. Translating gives CASSLVRGDEAFF.

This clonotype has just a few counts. The CDR3, as DNA: TGTGCCAGCAGGGCCCGCCAGGGTCCAGAGACCCAGTACTTC. Residues: CASRARQGPETQYF. The V and J genes are TRBV27 and TRBJ2-5, with D maybe TRBD1 (5 bases). CDR3 length: 14 amino acids. The germline gives CDR1 MNHEY, CDR2 SMNVEV (reference sequence). V lost 6 bases and J 4 bases, leaving 15 bases between the germline ends.

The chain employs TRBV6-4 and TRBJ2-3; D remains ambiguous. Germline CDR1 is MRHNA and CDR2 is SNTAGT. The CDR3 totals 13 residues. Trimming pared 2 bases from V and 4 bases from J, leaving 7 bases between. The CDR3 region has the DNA TGTGCCAGCAGTGACAGGGAACCAGATACGCAGTATTTT. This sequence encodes CASSDREPDTQYF.

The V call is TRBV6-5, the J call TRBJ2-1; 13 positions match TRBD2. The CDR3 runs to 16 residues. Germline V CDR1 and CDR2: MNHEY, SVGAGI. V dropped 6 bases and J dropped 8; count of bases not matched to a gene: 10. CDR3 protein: CASRAIRTSGSDEQFF. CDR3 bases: TGTGCCAGCAGGGCGATCCGGACTAGCGGGAGTGATGAGCAGTTCTTC.

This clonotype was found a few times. Here the CDR3 reads CASSQGVAGGPGTQYF. The CDR3 DNA is TGTGCCAGCAGCCAAGGGGTAGCGGGGGGGCCCGGGACCCAGTACTTC. The chain recombines TRBV4-2 with TRBJ2-5; 11 bases fit TRBD2. V lost 1 base and J lost 7; bases outside the gene matches: 8. The V gene's germline CDR1 is LGHNA and CDR2 YNFKEQ. The CDR3 totals 16 residues.

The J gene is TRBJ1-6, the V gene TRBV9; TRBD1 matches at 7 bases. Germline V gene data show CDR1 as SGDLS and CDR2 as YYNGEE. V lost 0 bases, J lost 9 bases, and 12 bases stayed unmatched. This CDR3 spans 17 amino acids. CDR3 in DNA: TGTGCCAGCAGCGTAGCTTTACAGGGGAATCCACCTTCACCCCTCCACTTT. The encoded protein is CASSVALQGNPPSPLHF.

DNA of the CDR3: TGTGCCAGCAGTTTATCCTCCGGACCTAACACTGAAGCTTTCTTT. This gives the protein CASSLSSGPNTEAFF. The V gene is TRBV27, the J gene TRBJ1-1, with D hard to call. V was cut by 0 bases and J by 2 bases, with 10 bases left in between. The CDR3 is 15 amino acids. From germline, CDR1 is MNHEY and CDR2 SMNVEV (reference sequence).

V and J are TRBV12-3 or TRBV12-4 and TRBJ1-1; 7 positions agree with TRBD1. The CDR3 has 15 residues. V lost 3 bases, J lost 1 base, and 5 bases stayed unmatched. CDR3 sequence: CASSFSQGGNTEAFF. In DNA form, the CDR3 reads TGTGCCAGCAGTTTCAGCCAGGGGGGGAACACTGAAGCTTTCTTT.

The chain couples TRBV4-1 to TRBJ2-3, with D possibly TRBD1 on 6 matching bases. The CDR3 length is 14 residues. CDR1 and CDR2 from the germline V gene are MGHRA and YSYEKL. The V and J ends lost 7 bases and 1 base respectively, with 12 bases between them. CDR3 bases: TGCGCCAGCACCTACAGGGCCCGCACAGATACGCAGTATTTT. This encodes CASTYRARTDTQYF.

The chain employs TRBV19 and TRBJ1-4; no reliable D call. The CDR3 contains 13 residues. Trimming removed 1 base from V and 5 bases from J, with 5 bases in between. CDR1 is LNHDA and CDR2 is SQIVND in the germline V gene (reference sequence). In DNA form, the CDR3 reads TGTGCCAGTAGTATAGCCGGAAATGAAAAACTGTTTTTT. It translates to CASSIAGNEKLFF.

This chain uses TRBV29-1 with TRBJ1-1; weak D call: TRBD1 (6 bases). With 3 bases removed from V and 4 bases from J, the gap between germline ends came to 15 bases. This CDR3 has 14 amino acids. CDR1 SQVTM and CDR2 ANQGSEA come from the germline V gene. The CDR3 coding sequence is TGCAGCGTTGAGTCCGGGGTCAGGGGCACTGAAGCTTTCTTT. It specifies CSVESGVRGTEAFF.